Presented here are 16 T cell receptor beta chains from one specimen sequenced in a study of T cell clusters in autoimmune cytopenias. Multiplex touch-down PCR amplified TRB using TRB-A and TRB-B pools in one tube. TCRdb re-called the multiplex PCR reads; one entry per CDR3 protein, DNA not given. Its listing shows about 3,200 distinct CDR3 sequences. Some 38,000 genome equivalents of blood DNA were amplified for TRB. Sequencing was performed on peripheral blood. These TCRs come from a human donor with an autoimmune cytopenia or autoimmune hepatitis (not recorded which).

By frequency, this clonotype is medium-sized (0.01 to 0.1%). J is TRBJ2-7 and V is TRBV27; TCRdb lists TRBD1, though no DNA is available to test this call. The germline V gene has CDR1 MNHEY and CDR2 SMNVEV (reference sequence). CDR3 length: 14 residues. CDR3 residues: CASSFTGSTYEQYF.

Its frequency marks this clonotype as medium-sized. V is TRBV5-5 and J is TRBJ1-2; the D call of TRBD1 rests on TCRdb alone, since no DNA is present to check it. Germline CDR1 reads SGHKS; CDR2 reads YYEKEE (reference sequence). The CDR3 runs to 14 residues. The CDR3 protein is CASSRVEGNHGYTF.

Its frequency marks this clonotype as medium-sized. The chain is built from TRBV29-1 and TRBJ1-1; lacking DNA, the TRBD1 call made by TCRdb goes unchecked. CDR3 length: 13 residues. In germline, CDR1 is SQVTM, CDR2 ANQGSEA. The chain's CDR3 is CSVEGHKNTEAFF.

This clonotype shows up as medium-sized by frequency. This chain joins TRBV7-2 and TRBJ2-3; the D gene TCRdb calls, TRBD2, cannot be checked with no DNA. The germline V gene has CDR1 SGHTA and CDR2 FQGNSA. The CDR3 spans 13 residues. The CDR3 reads CASSSTSGTTQYF.

This clonotype shows up as medium-sized by frequency. The chain has TRBV27 and TRBJ2-5; there is no DNA to check the TCRdb D call of TRBD1. The CDR3 consists of 15 residues. The germline V gene has CDR1 MNHEY and CDR2 SMNVEV (reference sequence). The CDR3 spells CASSFFLGTQETQYF.

Frequency places this clonotype as medium-sized (0.01 to 0.1%). This sequence joins TRBV7-9 and TRBJ2-7. Germline CDR1 reads SEHNR; CDR2 reads FQNEAQ (reference sequence). The CDR3 is 16 amino acids. The CDR3 reads CASSLLETEVSMEQYF.

Its frequency marks this clonotype as medium-sized. This chain uses TRBV30 with TRBJ2-5; TCRdb indicates TRBD1, and absent DNA this call remains unverified. The CDR3 loop spans 15 amino acids. Germline lookup yields CDR1 GTSNPN and CDR2 SVGIG (reference sequence). CDR3 region: CAWSVGTVDQETQYF.

By frequency, this clonotype is medium-sized. The chain carries TRBV13 and TRBJ1-2. The CDR3 has 14 residues. The germline CDR1 and CDR2 sequences are PRHDT and FYEKMQ (reference sequence). CDR3 residues: CASSLGYQNYGYTF.

This clonotype is deemed medium-sized by its frequency. CDR3 loop: CASSIAPYNEQFF. The V and J genes are TRBV19 and TRBJ2-1. The CDR3 sequence is 13 residues long. Germline V gives CDR1 LNHDA, CDR2 SQIVND (reference sequence).

This clonotype is deemed medium-sized (0.01 to 0.1%) by its frequency. The chain uses TRBV6-5 and TRBJ2-1; there is no DNA to check the TCRdb D call of TRBD1. CDR1 and CDR2 from the germline V gene are MNHEY and SVGAGI. This CDR3 spans 15 amino acids. The CDR3 is CASSSGQFFYNEQFF.

This clonotype shows up as medium-sized (0.01 to 0.1%) by frequency. The J gene is TRBJ1-2, the V gene TRBV27; the D call of TRBD1 rests on TCRdb alone, since no DNA is present to check it. Germline V gene sequence: CDR1 MNHEY, CDR2 SMNVEV (reference sequence). This CDR3 is built from 14 residues. The CDR3 protein is CASSSRTGNYGYTF.

Frequency places this clonotype as medium-sized (0.01 to 0.1%). The chain combines TRBV12-3 or TRBV12-4 with TRBJ2-3. The CDR3 length is 14 residues. The CDR3: CASSLGLDTDTQYF.

This clonotype shows up as medium-sized by frequency. The chain couples TRBV10-3 to TRBJ2-7; TCRdb indicates TRBD1, and absent DNA this call remains unverified. The CDR3 runs 14 residues. The germline CDR1 and CDR2 sequences are ENHRY and SYGVKD. The CDR3 sequence is CASSWTGGSSEQYF.

This clonotype is labeled medium-sized based on frequency. The chain is built from TRBV24-1 and TRBJ2-4; TCRdb's D call of TRBD1 is untestable without DNA. Germline CDR1 reads KGHDR; CDR2 reads SFDVKD. There are 14 residues in the CDR3. Here the CDR3 reads CATSDLRQGNIQYF.

Measured by frequency, this clonotype is medium-sized. This sequence joins TRBV28 and TRBJ2-7; TCRdb outputs TRBD1, but without DNA this stays unchecked. The CDR3 is made up of 16 amino acids. Germline CDR1 MDHEN, CDR2 SYDVKM. This CDR3 reads CASSHRLSRDRNEQYF.

By frequency, this clonotype is medium-sized (0.01 to 0.1%). The rearrangement joins TRBV20-1 to TRBJ2-1; checking the TCRdb D call of TRBD2 is not possible without DNA. CDR1 is DFQATT, CDR2 SNEGSKA, per germline (reference sequence). This CDR3 is built from 15 residues. The CDR3 loop is CSVQRTSGVVGEQFF.